The next 26 T cell receptor beta chains were all read from a single sample in a study of T cell responses to AZD1222 COVID-19 vaccine. The table came from immunoSEQ multiplex PCR; TCRdb's copy has only in-frame clones and leaves some out. The sample includes roughly 100,000 clones, roughly 84% of them seen just once. Source: peripheral blood, taken on day 0 of AZD1222 vaccination. These receptors all come from an adult in good health.

The chain has TRBV7-2 and TRBJ2-7, with 10 bases matching TRBD1. The CDR3 length is 15 residues. Germline CDR1 is SGHTA and CDR2 is FQGNSA. V was clipped by 1 base and J by 2 bases; unmatched bases: 2. The CDR3: CASSLVGTGAYEQYF. DNA for the CDR3: TGTGCCAGCAGCTTAGTAGGGACAGGGGCCTACGAGCAGTACTTC.

Note on this clone: The same CDR3 also results from other DNA sequences found in this sample. The rearrangement links TRBV18 to TRBJ1-1, with D uncertain. The V end lost 4 bases, the J end lost 0 bases, and 6 bases lay between the germline ends. Germline lookup yields CDR1 KGHSH and CDR2 LQKENI. The CDR3 is made up of 13 amino acids. The CDR3 DNA is TGTGCCAGCTCACAAGGGATGAACACTGAAGCTTTCTTT. Its protein is CASSQGMNTEAFF.

The rearrangement links TRBV3-1 (or the pseudogene TRBV3-2) to TRBJ2-5; TRBD2 is a possible D gene (6 bases). V was pared by 1 base and J by 9 bases, with 9 bases between. This CDR3 region has 12 residues. Germline V gene data show CDR1 as LGHDT and CDR2 as YNNKEL (reference sequence). The CDR3 region has the DNA TGTGCCAGCAGCCAAGGTCCGGGGGCCCAGTACTTC. As protein: CASSQGPGAQYF.

The chain carries TRBV24-1 and TRBJ2-1; D gene uncertain. V was pared by 0 bases and J by 3 bases, with 11 bases between. The CDR3 length is 16 residues. Germline CDR1 and CDR2: KGHDR and SFDVKD. The CDR3 nucleotides are TGTGCCACCAGTGATTTGAACAGATCGGGCTACAATGAGCAGTTCTTC. Encoded protein: CATSDLNRSGYNEQFF.

This sequence joins TRBV11-3 and TRBJ2-1; D ambiguous. Germline V gene sequence: CDR1 SGHNT, CDR2 YENEEA. V lost 1 base and J lost 1, with 5 bases in between. The CDR3 has 14 amino acids. As DNA, the CDR3 is TGTGCCAGCAGCTTAGGTCCTTCCTACAATGAGCAGTTCTTC. This codes for CASSLGPSYNEQFF. Combining the CDR3 with reference TRBV11-3 and TRBJ2-1 gives the whole variable domain EAGVVQSPRYKIIEKKQPVAFWCNPISGHNTLYWYLQNLGQGPELLIRYENEEAVDDSQLPKDRFSAERLKGVDSTLKIQPAELGDSAVYLCASSLGPSYNEQFFGPGTRLTVL.

The CDR3 here is CASSQDHGVGVDGNTIYF. As DNA, the CDR3 is TGTGCCAGCAGCCAAGATCATGGGGTCGGGGTTGACGGGAACACCATATATTTT. The V gene is TRBV4-2, the J gene TRBJ1-3; D is unresolved. Trimming removed 0 bases at V and 7 bases at J, with 22 bases between. The germline V gene encodes CDR1 LGHNA and CDR2 YNFKEQ. The CDR3 has 18 residues.

There are a few counts of this clone. This chain connects TRBV11-2 to TRBJ1-6; D might be TRBD1 (5 bases). The CDR3 has 19 residues. Germline lookup yields CDR1 SGHAT and CDR2 FQNNGV. V was pared by 5 bases and J by 5 bases, with 25 bases between. CDR3 loop: CASSPTSAVLAGHNSPLHF. As DNA, the CDR3 is TGTGCCAGCAGCCCGACCTCTGCGGTATTGGCAGGGCATAATTCACCCCTCCACTTT.

The chain recombines TRBV5-4 with TRBJ1-2; D is perhaps TRBD1 (5 bases). The length of the CDR3 is 12 residues. V was trimmed by 4 bases and J by 6 bases, leaving 10 bases between them. Germline V gives CDR1 SGHNT, CDR2 YYREEE (reference sequence). CDR3 DNA: TGTGCCAGCAGCCCCAGGGACCATGGCTACACCTTC. Its protein product is CASSPRDHGYTF.

The CDR3 DNA reads as TGTGCCAGCAGCCCCGGACAGGTTTTGGAGACCCAGTACTTC. Protein product: CASSPGQVLETQYF. The chain couples TRBV11-3 to TRBJ2-5; 7 bases agree with TRBD1. The CDR3 is 14 residues long. From germline, CDR1 is SGHNT and CDR2 YENEEA. The ends lost 5 bases at V and 5 bases at J; junction bases unmatched: 8.

The rearrangement uses TRBV11-2 and TRBJ1-2, with TRBD1 identical over 7 bases. The CDR3 loop spans 16 amino acids. Germline-derived CDR1 and CDR2 are SGHAT and FQNNGV. The ends lost 1 base at V and 4 bases at J; junction bases unmatched: 9. CDR3 nucleotide sequence: TGTGCCAGCAGCTTAGTAGGAAGGACAGGAGTCTATGGCTACACCTTC. Its translation is CASSLVGRTGVYGYTF.

The rearrangement links TRBV19 to TRBJ1-4; D may be TRBD1 (6 bases). Trimming shortened V by 7 bases and J by 5 bases, and 20 bases separated the two germline ends. Germline V gene lookup returns CDR1 LNHDA and CDR2 SQIVND (reference sequence). The CDR3 is 16 amino acids. The CDR3 spells CASTKVKGGVNEKLFF. The CDR3 DNA follows: TGTGCCAGTACCAAGGTCAAGGGGGGGGTAAATGAAAAACTGTTTTTT.

This chain links TRBV5-4 with TRBJ2-4, with 13 positions matching TRBD2. The ends lost 1 base at V and 6 bases at J; junction bases unmatched: 7. The germline CDR1 and CDR2 sequences are SGHNT and YYREEE (reference sequence). CDR3 length: 17 amino acids. The CDR3 bases are TGTGCCAGCAGCTTGAGAACTAGCGGGAGGGCCGGAAACATTCAGTACTTC. Encoded protein: CASSLRTSGRAGNIQYF.

Details on this clone: Other DNA sequences of this sample code for an identical CDR3. The rearrangement links TRBV3-1 (or the pseudogene TRBV3-2) to TRBJ1-3, with D uncertain. The CDR3 loop spans 13 amino acids. Germline assignment: CDR1 LGHDT and CDR2 YNNKEL (reference sequence). Between the trimmed V and J ends, which lost 1 base and 2 bases, there was a span of 3 bases. CDR3 DNA: TGTGCCAGCAGCCAAGGACCTGGAAACACCATATATTTT. Protein: CASSQGPGNTIYF.

V gene TRBV7-2 combines with J gene TRBJ2-7, with 10 positions matching TRBD1. CDR3 length: 13 residues. V shed 8 bases and J 6 bases; nucleotides not matched to a gene: 7. CDR1 and CDR2 (germline): SGHTA, FQGNSA. The CDR3 protein is CASGRQGAVEQYF. For the CDR3, the DNA is TGTGCCAGCGGTCGACAGGGGGCGGTCGAGCAGTACTTC.

The J gene is TRBJ1-3, the V gene TRBV5-6; a possible D gene is TRBD1 (5 bases). Germline CDR1 SGHDT, CDR2 YYEEEE. The CDR3 is 15 residues long. V was clipped by 0 bases and J by 0 bases, with 7 bases between them. Written as DNA, the CDR3 is TGTGCCAGCAGCTTGGGGGGGTTCTCTGGAAACACCATATATTTT. This translates into CASSLGGFSGNTIYF.

The V call is TRBV5-5, the J call TRBJ1-5; 12 bases align to TRBD1. The J segment lost 10 bases and the V segment lost 0 bases, leaving 8 bases of the junction unmatched. In germline, CDR1 is SGHKS, CDR2 YYEKEE (reference sequence). The CDR3 totals 16 residues. This chain's CDR3 is CASSLEWRDRGLPQHF. The CDR3 nucleotides are TGTGCCAGCAGCTTGGAATGGCGGGACAGGGGGCTCCCCCAGCATTTT.

DNA for the CDR3: TGTGCCAGCAGCTTCACTAAAGAGACCCAGTACTTC. Amino acid sequence: CASSFTKETQYF. This chain connects TRBV7-2 to TRBJ2-5; unclear D gene. The CDR3 covers 12 residues. The ends were cut back, 3 bases at V and 3 bases at J, with 5 bases in the middle. The germline V gene encodes CDR1 SGHTA and CDR2 FQGNSA.

The chain combines TRBV5-4 with TRBJ1-1; D is perhaps TRBD1 (6 bases). The CDR3 totals 15 residues. V lost 0 bases and J lost 4, with 13 bases in between. CDR1 is SGHNT and CDR2 is YYREEE in the germline V gene (reference sequence). CDR3 DNA sequence: TGTGCCAGCAGCTTGGTAGGGACATTGGGCACTGAAGCTTTCTTT. Residues: CASSLVGTLGTEAFF.

The V gene is TRBV5-6, the J gene TRBJ1-5; D is possibly TRBD1 (6 bases). Trimming removed 3 bases at V and 3 bases at J, with 19 bases between. The CDR3 runs to 17 residues. Germline V gene sequence: CDR1 SGHDT, CDR2 YYEEEE. The DNA for the CDR3 is TGTGCCAGCAGCTGGGGGCGAGGGCGGCGAATCAATCAGCCCCAGCATTTT. This sequence encodes CASSWGRGRRINQPQHF.

The chain couples TRBV7-2 to TRBJ2-3, with 8 bases aligning to TRBD2. With 4 bases clipped from V and 3 bases from J, the junction kept 6 bases outside the gene matches. From germline, CDR1 is SGHTA and CDR2 FQGNSA. The CDR3 has 15 residues. The CDR3 DNA reads as TGTGCCAGCAGCTCGGGGGGGGGAGGTACAGATACGCAGTATTTT. Its translation is CASSSGGGGTDTQYF.

Relative to its sample, this clone is hyperexpanded (1% or more). The chain couples TRBV5-8 to TRBJ2-3, with D perhaps TRBD2 (6 bases). The CDR3 consists of 15 residues. Per the germline V gene, CDR1 is SGHTS and CDR2 is YDEGEE. Trimming removed 6 bases from V and 2 bases from J, with 16 bases in between. CDR3 in amino acids: CASNLGGWATDTQYF. The CDR3 DNA reads TGTGCCAGCAACCTCGGGGGTTGGGCCACAGATACGCAGTATTTT.

The chain joins TRBV28 to TRBJ1-2; 7 bases map to TRBD1. The V gene's germline CDR1 is MDHEN and CDR2 SYDVKM. The CDR3 contains 14 residues. V lost 3 bases and J lost 4; bases outside the gene matches: 5. This chain's CDR3 is CASSLVTGTYGYTF. CDR3 in DNA: TGTGCCAGCAGTTTGGTGACAGGGACCTATGGCTACACCTTC.

The chain's CDR3 is CASSQTGTGFYEQYF. The DNA of the CDR3 is TGTGCCAGCAGCCAAACCGGGACAGGGTTCTACGAGCAGTACTTC. This rearrangement joins TRBV27 to TRBJ2-7; 9 positions agree with TRBD1. The CDR3 loop spans 15 amino acids. The junction had 9 bases not matched to a gene; V was cut back by 6 bases and J by 3 bases. CDR1 and CDR2 from the germline V gene are MNHEY and SMNVEV (reference sequence).

This chain uses TRBV28 with TRBJ1-5; the D is unclear. Trimming took 10 bases from V and 2 from J, leaving 12 bases between them. The CDR3 consists of 13 residues. Germline-derived CDR1 and CDR2 are MDHEN and SYDVKM. The CDR3 DNA sequence: TGTGCCACCCACCCACTGGGCAATCAGCCCCAGCATTTT. This gives the protein CATHPLGNQPQHF.

The gene calls are TRBV12-3 or TRBV12-4 and TRBJ2-3; D not certain. The CDR3 sequence is 12 residues long. V dropped 8 bases and J dropped 3 bases, with 9 bases sitting between them. CDR3 sequence reads: CASGQSTDTQYF. In DNA form, the CDR3 reads TGTGCCAGCGGCCAGAGTACAGATACGCAGTATTTT.

The V and J genes are TRBV5-1 and TRBJ1-1, with D maybe TRBD1 (6 bases). Per germline, CDR1 SGHRS and CDR2 YFSETQ. This CDR3 spans 15 amino acids. V was cut by 3 bases and J by 3 bases, with 15 bases left in between. CDR3 DNA sequence: TGCGCCAGCAGCTACGGAGGGGGGCGGGACACTGAAGCTTTCTTT. Amino acid sequence: CASSYGGGRDTEAFF.